This entry lists 32 T cell receptor beta chains sequenced from one sample in a study of CXCR3-negative and CXCR3-positive naive CD8 T cells. The authors prepared UMI-labeled TRB cDNA libraries by 5' RACE. TCRdb processed the 5' RACE reads again and assigns one entry to each CDR3 protein, with no DNA. This sample's table reports roughly 8,700 distinct CDR3 sequences. The specimen sequenced was naive CXCR3- CD8+ T cells from blood. The sample's subset: CD45RO-CCR7+CD27+CD95- naive CD8+ T cells lacking CXCR3 (TNR3-). The receptors stem from a human donor in good health. Some clones in this sample may be carry-over from other donors' samples.

The chain links TRBV6-5 to TRBJ2-3; the D call from TCRdb, TRBD2, cannot be confirmed without DNA. The V gene's germline CDR1 is MNHEY and CDR2 SVGAGI. There are 15 residues in the CDR3. The CDR3 loop is CASSYHSGITDTQYF.

The V gene is TRBV4-1, the J gene TRBJ2-1; TCRdb reports TRBD2, a call that lacks DNA to check it against. The CDR3 loop spans 16 amino acids. In germline, CDR1 is MGHRA, CDR2 YSYEKL. The CDR3 loop reads CASTGALAGIHNEQFF.

J is TRBJ2-1 and V is TRBV29-1; TCRdb proposes TRBD2, but this gene call is untestable without DNA. This CDR3 region has 18 residues. The germline CDR1 and CDR2 sequences are SQVTM and ANQGSEA. The CDR3 sequence is CSVEWTDDLVSFHNEQFF.

In terms of frequency, this clonotype is medium-sized (0.01 to 0.1%). The genes are TRBV19 and TRBJ1-2; the TRBD1 assignment by TCRdb is unverifiable without DNA. The germline gives CDR1 LNHDA, CDR2 SQIVND (reference sequence). The CDR3 sequence is 14 residues long. The CDR3 loop is CASSPGTGDYGYTF.

This clonotype is classed as medium-sized by frequency. CDR3 amino acids: CASSQDGDLENTEAFF. The chain links TRBV4-3 to TRBJ1-1. The CDR3 is 16 amino acids. CDR1 is LGHNA and CDR2 is YSLEER in the germline V gene.

The rearrangement links TRBV12-3 or TRBV12-4 to TRBJ2-2; TCRdb calls TRBD1, which cannot be checked without DNA. This CDR3 is built from 14 residues. The CDR3 is CASRDSPNTGELFF.

The rearrangement links TRBV19 to TRBJ2-1; TCRdb outputs TRBD2, but without DNA this stays unchecked. Germline V gene lookup returns CDR1 LNHDA and CDR2 SQIVND (reference sequence). The CDR3 loop spans 16 amino acids. The CDR3 spells CAANLGEGVSYNEQFF.

The chain couples TRBV7-9 to TRBJ1-2; TCRdb reports TRBD1, a call that lacks DNA to check it against. There are 11 residues in the CDR3. Germline loops: CDR1 SEHNR, CDR2 FQNEAQ (reference sequence). The CDR3 loop is CAGEGVNGYTF.

Judged by frequency, this clonotype is medium-sized. This chain connects TRBV29-1 to TRBJ2-7; TCRdb designates TRBD1, a call that cannot be tested without DNA. CDR1 is SQVTM and CDR2 is ANQGSEA in the germline V gene. CDR3 length: 12 amino acids. This CDR3 is CSMRTGGYEQYF.

This clonotype is classed as medium-sized by frequency. CDR3: CASSQGMRQPQHF. The chain joins TRBV4-1 to TRBJ1-5. CDR3 length: 13 residues. Germline loops: CDR1 MGHRA, CDR2 YSYEKL.

The chain links TRBV6-5 to TRBJ2-1; TCRdb calls TRBD2, which cannot be checked without DNA. The CDR3 is made up of 14 amino acids. From germline, CDR1 is MNHEY and CDR2 SVGAGI. CDR3 sequence reads: CASSYSGLANEQFF.

This clonotype is called medium-sized based on its frequency. The chain uses TRBV3-1 and TRBJ2-3; the TCRdb call, TRBD2, lacks DNA for checking. The CDR3 sequence is 17 residues long. Germline CDR1 LGHDT, CDR2 YNNKEL (reference sequence). CDR3 in amino acids: CASSQDPSSGTSDTQYF.

This clonotype is labeled medium-sized based on frequency. The chain joins TRBV20-1 to TRBJ2-1. Germline CDR1 and CDR2: DFQATT and SNEGSKA (reference sequence). The CDR3 has 11 amino acids. The CDR3 loop is CSAALLNEQFF.

The rearrangement links TRBV7-9 to TRBJ2-7. Germline V gene sequence: CDR1 SEHNR, CDR2 FQNEAQ (reference sequence). This CDR3 has 13 amino acids. The CDR3: CASSSEASYEQYF.

This clonotype counts as medium-sized by frequency. The CDR3: CASSYGGGYEQYF. The chain combines TRBV7-9 with TRBJ2-7; there is no DNA to check the TCRdb D call of TRBD1. This CDR3 contains 13 residues. CDR1 is SEHNR, CDR2 FQNEAQ, per germline (reference sequence).

The genes are TRBV12-3 or TRBV12-4 and TRBJ1-1; the D call from TCRdb, TRBD1, cannot be confirmed without DNA. The CDR3 sequence is 15 residues long. CDR3 in amino acids: CASSYPGTGFPEAFF.

This chain links TRBV15 with TRBJ2-5. Germline V gene sequence: CDR1 LNHNV, CDR2 YYDKDF (reference sequence). This CDR3 comprises 14 residues. The CDR3 protein is CSTSIWQAQETQYF.

The V call is TRBV28, the J call TRBJ2-7; TCRdb's assignment of TRBD1 cannot be checked, as there is no DNA. CDR1 and CDR2 from the germline V gene are MDHEN and SYDVKM. This CDR3 has 12 residues. The CDR3 protein is CAIGTGTHEQYF.

This clonotype is identified as medium-sized from frequency. The chain links TRBV29-1 to TRBJ2-1; TCRdb designates TRBD2, a call that cannot be tested without DNA. Germline loops: CDR1 SQVTM, CDR2 ANQGSEA. The CDR3 runs to 14 residues. CDR3: CSANLAGAYNEQFF.

This clonotype registers medium-sized by frequency. This chain uses TRBV27 with TRBJ2-1; TCRdb designates TRBD1, a call that cannot be tested without DNA. The CDR3 consists of 15 residues. The germline CDR1 and CDR2 sequences are MNHEY and SMNVEV (reference sequence). CDR3 in amino acids: CASSPPGSAYNEQFF.

This chain joins TRBV15 and TRBJ2-1. The length of the CDR3 is 12 residues. Germline CDR1 LNHNV, CDR2 YYDKDF (reference sequence). The CDR3 sequence is CATSRVGNEQFF.

This chain uses TRBV15 with TRBJ2-7; TCRdb lists TRBD2, though no DNA is available to test this call. Germline loops: CDR1 LNHNV, CDR2 YYDKDF (reference sequence). The CDR3 extends over 14 amino acids. CDR3 amino acids: CATSTSGLANEQYF.

By frequency, this clonotype is medium-sized. The CDR3 spells CASSPSTSGRRGEQYF. The rearrangement links TRBV7-9 to TRBJ2-7; the TCRdb D gene call, TRBD2, has no DNA to confirm it. Germline values: CDR1 SEHNR, CDR2 FQNEAQ (reference sequence). The CDR3 has 16 residues.

The rearrangement links TRBV7-8 to TRBJ1-5. The CDR3 is 16 amino acids. Germline V gene data show CDR1 as SGHVS and CDR2 as FQNEAQ. The CDR3 loop reads CASSLVGGSGNQPQHF.

The chain uses TRBV29-1 and TRBJ2-5; the TRBD1 assignment by TCRdb is unverifiable without DNA. Germline V CDR1 and CDR2: SQVTM, ANQGSEA. The CDR3 spans 13 residues. The CDR3 reads CSARQGTGETQYF.

The rearrangement uses TRBV5-6 and TRBJ2-3. The CDR3 length is 12 residues. Germline lookup yields CDR1 SGHDT and CDR2 YYEEEE. The CDR3 is CASSLQPDTQYF.

The V gene is TRBV19, the J gene TRBJ1-2; TCRdb designates TRBD1, a call that cannot be tested without DNA. CDR1 and CDR2 (germline): LNHDA, SQIVND (reference sequence). The CDR3 length is 16 residues. The CDR3 is CASSPPEGRHYYGYTF. The full variable domain, with the rest looked up from reference TRBV19 and TRBJ1-2, is DGGITQSPKYLFRKEGQNVTLSCEQNLNHDAMYWYRQDPGQGLRLIYYSQIVNDFQKGDIAEGYSVSREKKESFPLTVTSAQKNPTAFYLCASSPPEGRHYYGYTFGSGTRLTVV.

The chain recombines TRBV11-2 with TRBJ2-1; with no DNA, the TCRdb D assignment of TRBD1 cannot be verified. The CDR3 loop spans 13 amino acids. From germline, CDR1 is SGHAT and CDR2 FQNNGV. The CDR3 reads CASKHSGGNEQFF.

V usage is TRBV7-9 and J usage is TRBJ2-7. The V gene's germline CDR1 is SEHNR and CDR2 FQNEAQ (reference sequence). The CDR3 spans 13 residues. The CDR3 sequence is CASSLGEDWEQYF.

This chain joins TRBV5-1 and TRBJ2-1; TCRdb calls TRBD1, which cannot be checked without DNA. Per germline, CDR1 SGHRS and CDR2 YFSETQ. CDR3 size: 16 residues. The CDR3 loop reads CASSPNRDPFYNEQFF.

This clonotype is classed as medium-sized by frequency. The chain employs TRBV4-2 and TRBJ2-7; absent DNA, TCRdb's TRBD2 call cannot be checked. This CDR3 contains 16 residues. Germline loops: CDR1 LGHNA, CDR2 YNFKEQ. The CDR3 here is CASSQEALAGPYEQYF.

This clonotype shows up as medium-sized by frequency. The chain links TRBV7-9 to TRBJ1-5; absent DNA, TCRdb's TRBD1 call cannot be checked. CDR3 length: 13 amino acids. CDR1 is SEHNR and CDR2 is FQNEAQ in the germline V gene (reference sequence). This chain's CDR3 is CASSLEGGQPQHF.